The clone carrying this TCR beta chain was counted between two and nine times. Its antigen is not known. Germline values: CDR1 DFQATT, CDR2 SNEGSKA (reference sequence). The length of the CDR3 is 13 residues. Trimming took off 5 bases at V and 4 bases at J, with 14 bases between the two ends. This entry belongs to a study of identical twins. Study results and caveats: Cross-sectional statistical analysis, not tracking of the same donors, underpinned the conclusions. Weaker excess twin sharing was seen among beta out-of-frame sequences.

It was template switching that added a universal primer site, and there were unique molecular identifiers on the cDNA. TCRdb itself ran the 5' RACE reads through MiXCR, one entry per CDR3 protein. Found here are about 900,000 distinct CDR3 sequences, about 12% of them singletons; the top ten hold 1.5% to 2%. These data were also reused for a study on yellow fever vaccine responses in identical twins.

The sequence was collected from a woman under 30 in good health. The J gene is TRBJ2-5, the V gene TRBV20-1; D is perhaps TRBD2 (6 bases). Specimen: PBMCs. The CDR3 sequence is CSASVGGSETQYF. CDR3 DNA: TGCAGTGCTTCGGTGGGAGGTTCAGAGACCCAGTACTTC.